Each of the 12 T cell receptor beta chains below was sequenced from the same sample in a study of blood T cell repertoires in COVID-19. Sequencing used immunoSEQ multiplex PCR; TCRdb keeps in-frame clones, though not all of them. The table includes 100,000 to 150,000 clones, 86% detected once. The sample comprised PBMCs or T cells enriched from blood (not recorded which). The receptors were gathered from a woman between 45 and 60 years old who had recovered from COVID-19.

The CDR3 nucleotides are TGTGCCAGCAGCAAATGGACAGGGAAGGAAGCTTTCTTT. Its translation: CASSKWTGKEAFF. This chain links TRBV9 with TRBJ1-1; 8 bases align to TRBD1. The CDR3 totals 13 residues. Germline V lookup: CDR1 SGDLS, CDR2 YYNGEE. Trimming took 4 bases from V and 8 from J; bases not matched to a gene: 7.

CDR3 region: CASTPRGTAGPMNTEAFF. The CDR3 DNA reads TGCGCCAGCACTCCAAGAGGGACAGCCGGCCCTATGAACACTGAAGCTTTCTTT. J is TRBJ1-1 and V is TRBV4-3, with 7 bases fitting TRBD1. The J segment lost 0 bases and the V segment lost 7 bases, leaving 17 bases of the junction unmatched. The CDR3 is 18 residues long. CDR1 LGHNA and CDR2 YSLEER come from the germline V gene.

The V gene is TRBV2, the J gene TRBJ2-5; 7 nucleotides align to TRBD1. V lost 5 bases and J lost 1; bases outside the gene matches: 1. The length of the CDR3 is 13 residues. CDR1 SNHLY and CDR2 FYNNEI come from the germline V gene. This CDR3 reads CASSRDSQETQYF. The CDR3 nucleotides are TGTGCCAGCAGTCGGGACAGCCAAGAGACCCAGTACTTC.

Here the CDR3 reads CATSVSGGNNEQFF. The CDR3, as DNA: TGTGCCACCAGTGTGAGCGGGGGAAACAATGAGCAGTTCTTC. The chain couples TRBV24-1 to TRBJ2-1; 8 bases map to TRBD2. J lost 5 bases, V lost 5 bases, and 4 bases had no gene match. This CDR3 comprises 14 residues. Germline V gene data show CDR1 as KGHDR and CDR2 as SFDVKD.

The chain has TRBV7-2 and TRBJ2-7; maybe TRBD1 (6 bases). The CDR3 spans 13 residues. Trimming took off 0 bases at V and 4 bases at J, with 7 bases between the two ends. Germline CDR1 and CDR2: SGHTA and FQGNSA. CDR3 region: CASSLAGQYEQYF. The CDR3 DNA reads as TGTGCCAGCAGCTTAGCGGGACAATACGAGCAGTACTTC.

The chain is built from TRBV21-1 and TRBJ1-3; the table's TRBD1 call for D was not verified on the DNA. TRBV21-1 is labeled a pseudogene. This CDR3 is 15 amino acids long. Here the CDR3 DNA reads TGTGCCAGCAGCGCGCACACAGGGTATCCAAACACCATATATTTT. It encodes CASSAHTGYPNTIYF.

V gene TRBV5-4 combines with J gene TRBJ1-2; TRBD1 agrees at 7 bases. The CDR3 has 14 amino acids. Germline CDR1 is SGHNT and CDR2 is YYREEE (reference sequence). Losses at the gene ends were 2 bases for V and 4 bases for J; bases not matched to a gene: 5. CDR3 sequence (DNA): TGTGCCAGCAGCTTTCTGTCAGGGGGCTATGGCTACACCTTC. The encoded protein is CASSFLSGGYGYTF.

The V and J genes are TRBV19 and TRBJ2-7; 10 positions match TRBD2. The CDR3 runs 14 residues. The germline V gene has CDR1 LNHDA and CDR2 SQIVND (reference sequence). V lost 6 bases, J lost 4 bases, and 6 bases stayed unmatched. This chain's CDR3 is CASRGTSVSYEQYF. CDR3 nucleotides: TGTGCCAGTAGGGGGACTAGCGTGAGTTACGAGCAGTACTTC.

The chain has TRBV7-9 and TRBJ2-4; D uncertain. Trimming stripped 4 bases from V and 3 bases from J, with 13 bases between. Germline V lookup: CDR1 SEHNR, CDR2 FQNEAQ (reference sequence). The CDR3 has 15 residues. The CDR3 sequence is CASSSHGESKNIQYF. In nucleotides, the CDR3 is TGTGCCAGCAGCTCCCACGGAGAAAGCAAAAACATTCAGTACTTC.

V gene TRBV7-8 combines with J gene TRBJ2-5, with D possibly matching TRBD1 (5 bases). With 5 bases removed from V and 5 bases from J, the gap between germline ends came to 18 bases. CDR3 size: 15 residues. Germline V gives CDR1 SGHVS, CDR2 FQNEAQ. CDR3 sequence (DNA): TGTGCCAGCAGCGATCGACAGTCCTTGCGGGAGACCCAGTACTTC. Translating it yields CASSDRQSLRETQYF.

The V call is TRBV5-6, the J call TRBJ1-5; D uncertain. Per germline, CDR1 SGHDT and CDR2 YYEEEE. Trimming stripped 1 base from V and 1 base from J, with 6 bases between. The CDR3 runs 14 residues. The CDR3: CASSLLLSNQPQHF. The CDR3 DNA follows: TGTGCCAGCAGCTTGTTACTGAGCAATCAGCCCCAGCATTTT.

The V gene is TRBV7-2, the J gene TRBJ1-5; D is uncertain. This CDR3 region has 13 residues. The ends were cut back, 1 base at V and 6 bases at J, with 7 bases in the middle. The germline V gene has CDR1 SGHTA and CDR2 FQGNSA. DNA for the CDR3: TGTGCCAGCAGCTTAGAGGGAGGTCAGCCCCAGCATTTT. Translation gives CASSLEGGQPQHF.